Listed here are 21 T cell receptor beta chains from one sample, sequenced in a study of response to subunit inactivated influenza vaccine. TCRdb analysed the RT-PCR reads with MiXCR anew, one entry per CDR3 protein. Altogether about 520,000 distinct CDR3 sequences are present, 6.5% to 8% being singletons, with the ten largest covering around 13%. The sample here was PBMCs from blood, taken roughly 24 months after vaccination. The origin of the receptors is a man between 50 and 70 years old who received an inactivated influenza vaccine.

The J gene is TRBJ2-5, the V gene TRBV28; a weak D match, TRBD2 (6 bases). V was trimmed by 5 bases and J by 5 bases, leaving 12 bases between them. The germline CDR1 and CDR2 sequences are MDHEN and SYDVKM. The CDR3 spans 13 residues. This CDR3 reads CASSRSGWETQYF. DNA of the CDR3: TGTGCCAGCAGTCGTAGCGGCTGGGAGACCCAGTACTTC.

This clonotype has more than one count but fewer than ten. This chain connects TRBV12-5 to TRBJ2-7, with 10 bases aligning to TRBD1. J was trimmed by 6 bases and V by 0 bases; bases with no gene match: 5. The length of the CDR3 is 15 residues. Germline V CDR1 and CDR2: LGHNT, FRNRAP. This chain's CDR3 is CASGLVRDRGLEQYF. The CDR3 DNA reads TGTGCTAGTGGTTTGGTACGAGACAGGGGGCTCGAGCAGTACTTC.

The CDR3 coding sequence is TGTGCCATCAGTGAGTTCCCGGGACTGGGCAATGAGCAGTTCTTC. It is translated as CAISEFPGLGNEQFF. The gene calls are TRBV10-3 and TRBJ2-1; D possibly corresponds to TRBD2 (6 bases). Per germline, CDR1 ENHRY and CDR2 SYGVKD. The V gene lost 1 base and the J gene lost 6 bases, with 13 bases spanning the gap. The CDR3 has 15 residues.

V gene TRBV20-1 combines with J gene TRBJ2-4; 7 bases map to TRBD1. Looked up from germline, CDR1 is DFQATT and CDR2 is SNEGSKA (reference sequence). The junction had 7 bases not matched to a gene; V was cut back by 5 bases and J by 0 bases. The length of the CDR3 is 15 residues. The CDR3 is CSAGQVSVAKNIQYF. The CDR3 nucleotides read TGCAGTGCTGGACAGGTCTCAGTAGCCAAAAACATTCAGTACTTC.

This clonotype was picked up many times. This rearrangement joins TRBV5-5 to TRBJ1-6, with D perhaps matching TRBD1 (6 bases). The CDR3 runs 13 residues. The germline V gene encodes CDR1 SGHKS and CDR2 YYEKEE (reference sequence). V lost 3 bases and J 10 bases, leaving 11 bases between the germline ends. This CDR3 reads CASSYTGLSPLHF. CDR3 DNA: TGTGCCAGCAGCTATACAGGGCTCTCACCCCTCCACTTT.

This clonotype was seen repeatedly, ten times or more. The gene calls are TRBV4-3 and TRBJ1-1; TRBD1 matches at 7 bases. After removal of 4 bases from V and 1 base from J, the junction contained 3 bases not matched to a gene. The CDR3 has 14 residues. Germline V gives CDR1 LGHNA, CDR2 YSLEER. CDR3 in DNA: TGCGCCAGCAGCCGTTGGACAGGGAACACTGAAGCTTTCTTT. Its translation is CASSRWTGNTEAFF.

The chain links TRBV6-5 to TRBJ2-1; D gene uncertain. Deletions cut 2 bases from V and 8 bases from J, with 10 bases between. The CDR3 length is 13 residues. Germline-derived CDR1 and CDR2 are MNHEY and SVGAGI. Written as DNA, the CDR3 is TGTGCCAGCAGTTACGGGAATGGCGATGAGCAGTTCTTC. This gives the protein CASSYGNGDEQFF.

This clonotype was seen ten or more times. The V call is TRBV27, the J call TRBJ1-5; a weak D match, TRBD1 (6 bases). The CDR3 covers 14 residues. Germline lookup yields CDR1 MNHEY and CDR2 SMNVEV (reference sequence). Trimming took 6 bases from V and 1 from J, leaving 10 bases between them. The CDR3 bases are TGTGCCAGCAGCACAGGGTGGAGCAATCAGCCCCAGCATTTT. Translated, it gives CASSTGWSNQPQHF.

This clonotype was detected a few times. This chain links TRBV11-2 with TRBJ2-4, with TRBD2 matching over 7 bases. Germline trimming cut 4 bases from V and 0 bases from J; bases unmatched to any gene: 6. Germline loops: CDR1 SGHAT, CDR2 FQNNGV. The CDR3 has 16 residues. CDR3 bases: TGTGCCAGCAGCTATGGCGGGGGTATAGCCAAAAACATTCAGTACTTC. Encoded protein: CASSYGGGIAKNIQYF.

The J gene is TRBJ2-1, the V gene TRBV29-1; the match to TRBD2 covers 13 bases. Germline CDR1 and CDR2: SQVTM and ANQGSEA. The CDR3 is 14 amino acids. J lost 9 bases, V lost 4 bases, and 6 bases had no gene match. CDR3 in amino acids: CSVAWTSGRGEQFF. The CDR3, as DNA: TGCAGCGTTGCTTGGACTAGCGGGAGAGGTGAGCAGTTCTTC.

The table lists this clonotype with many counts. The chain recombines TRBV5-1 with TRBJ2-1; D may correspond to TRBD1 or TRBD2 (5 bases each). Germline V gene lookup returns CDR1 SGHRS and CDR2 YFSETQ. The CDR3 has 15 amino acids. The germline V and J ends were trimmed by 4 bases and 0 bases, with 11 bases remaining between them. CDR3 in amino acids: CASSRGRSSYNEQFF. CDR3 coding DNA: TGCGCCAGCAGCCGGGGACGGAGCTCCTACAATGAGCAGTTCTTC.

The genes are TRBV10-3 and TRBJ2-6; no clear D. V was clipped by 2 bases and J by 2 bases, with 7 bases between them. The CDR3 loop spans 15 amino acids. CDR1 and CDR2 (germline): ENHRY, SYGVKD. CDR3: CAISETAAGANVLTF. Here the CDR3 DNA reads TGTGCCATCAGTGAGACGGCAGCTGGGGCCAACGTCCTGACTTTC.

In nucleotides, the CDR3 is TGTGCCAGCAGCTATGGGGGGGGCGCGAACACCGGGGAGCTGTTTTTT. This codes for CASSYGGGANTGELFF. The chain has TRBV5-5 and TRBJ2-2; tentatively, D is TRBD2 (7 bases). V was shortened by 3 bases and J by 0 bases, with 12 bases between the two germline ends. The CDR3 has 16 residues. Germline values: CDR1 SGHKS, CDR2 YYEKEE (reference sequence). Complete variable domain (other parts from reference TRBV5-5 and TRBJ2-2): DAGVTQSPTHLIKTRGQQVTLRCSPISGHKSVSWYQQVLGQGPQFIFQYYEKEERGRGNFPDRFSARQFPNYSSELNVNALLLGDSALYLCASSYGGGANTGELFFGEGSRLTVL.

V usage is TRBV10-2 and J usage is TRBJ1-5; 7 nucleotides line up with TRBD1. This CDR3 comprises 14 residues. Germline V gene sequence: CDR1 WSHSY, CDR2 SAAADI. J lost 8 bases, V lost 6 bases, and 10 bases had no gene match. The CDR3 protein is CASSRDSQVEPQHF. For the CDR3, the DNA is TGCGCCAGCAGCCGGGACAGCCAAGTGGAGCCCCAGCATTTT.

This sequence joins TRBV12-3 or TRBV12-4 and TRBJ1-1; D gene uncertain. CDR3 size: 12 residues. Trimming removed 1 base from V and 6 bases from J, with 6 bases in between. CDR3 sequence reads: CASSLVVSEAFF. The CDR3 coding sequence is TGTGCCAGCAGTTTAGTGGTATCTGAAGCTTTCTTT.

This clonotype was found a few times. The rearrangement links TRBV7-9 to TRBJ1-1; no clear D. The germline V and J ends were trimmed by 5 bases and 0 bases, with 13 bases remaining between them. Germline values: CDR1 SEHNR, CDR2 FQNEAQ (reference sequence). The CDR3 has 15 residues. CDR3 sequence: CASSPHFGVNTEAFF. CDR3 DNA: TGTGCCAGCAGCCCCCATTTCGGGGTGAACACTGAAGCTTTCTTT.

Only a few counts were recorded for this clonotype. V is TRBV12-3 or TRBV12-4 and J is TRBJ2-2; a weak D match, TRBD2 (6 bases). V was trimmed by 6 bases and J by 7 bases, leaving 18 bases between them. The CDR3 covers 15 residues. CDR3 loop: CASSSGGPVGGELFF. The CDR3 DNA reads TGTGCCAGCAGCTCCGGAGGGCCGGTGGGCGGGGAGCTGTTTTTT.

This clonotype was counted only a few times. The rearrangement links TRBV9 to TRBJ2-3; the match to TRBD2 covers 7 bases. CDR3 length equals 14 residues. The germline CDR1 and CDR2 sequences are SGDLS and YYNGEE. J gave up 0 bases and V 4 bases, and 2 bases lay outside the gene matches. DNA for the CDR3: TGTGCCAGCAGCAATAGCGGGAGCACAGATACGCAGTATTTT. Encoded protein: CASSNSGSTDTQYF.

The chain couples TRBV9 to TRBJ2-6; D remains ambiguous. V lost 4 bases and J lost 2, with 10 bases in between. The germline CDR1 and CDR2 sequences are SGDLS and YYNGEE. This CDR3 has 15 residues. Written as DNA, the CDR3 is TGTGCCAGCAGCCGACAAGAGGCTGGGGCCAACGTCCTGACTTTC. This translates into CASSRQEAGANVLTF.

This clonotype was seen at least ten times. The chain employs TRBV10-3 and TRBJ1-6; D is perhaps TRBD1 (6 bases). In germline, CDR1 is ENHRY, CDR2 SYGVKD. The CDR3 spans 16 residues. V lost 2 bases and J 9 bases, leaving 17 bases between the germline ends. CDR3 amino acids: CAISERGASSGSPLHF. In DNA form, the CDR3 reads TGTGCCATCAGTGAGAGGGGGGCCTCTTCGGGTTCACCCCTCCACTTT.

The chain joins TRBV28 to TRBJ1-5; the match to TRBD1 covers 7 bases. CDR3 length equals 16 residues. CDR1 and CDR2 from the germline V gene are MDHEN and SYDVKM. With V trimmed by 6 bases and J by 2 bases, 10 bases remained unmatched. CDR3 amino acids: CASRLQGLGGNQPQHF. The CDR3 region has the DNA TGTGCCAGCAGGCTACAGGGGTTGGGCGGCAATCAGCCCCAGCATTTT.